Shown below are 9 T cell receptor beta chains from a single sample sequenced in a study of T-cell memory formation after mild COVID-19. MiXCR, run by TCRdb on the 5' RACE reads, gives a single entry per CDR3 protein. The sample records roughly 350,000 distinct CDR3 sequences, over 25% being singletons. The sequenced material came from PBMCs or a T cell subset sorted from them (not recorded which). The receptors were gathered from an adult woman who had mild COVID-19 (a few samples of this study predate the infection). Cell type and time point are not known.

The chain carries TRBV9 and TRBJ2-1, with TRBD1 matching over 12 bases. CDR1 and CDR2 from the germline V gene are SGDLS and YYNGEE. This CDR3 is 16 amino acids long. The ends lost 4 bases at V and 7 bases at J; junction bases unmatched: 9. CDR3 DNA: TGTGCCAGCAGCCCCCCGCGGGACAGGGGGCTAAATGAGCAGTTCTTC. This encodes CASSPPRDRGLNEQFF.

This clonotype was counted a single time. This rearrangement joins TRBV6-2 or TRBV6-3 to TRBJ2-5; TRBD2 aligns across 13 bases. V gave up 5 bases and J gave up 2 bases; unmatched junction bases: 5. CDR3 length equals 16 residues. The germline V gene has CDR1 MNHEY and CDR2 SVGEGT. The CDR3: CASSRGLAGDQETQYF. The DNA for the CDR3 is TGTGCCAGCAGTAGAGGACTAGCGGGAGATCAAGAGACCCAGTACTTC.

The chain's CDR3 is CAWSLTGHPTDTQYF. For the CDR3, the DNA is TGTGCCTGGAGTTTGACAGGCCATCCCACAGATACGCAGTATTTT. The chain is built from TRBV30 and TRBJ2-3, with D perhaps TRBD1 (6 bases). The CDR3 is made up of 15 amino acids. Germline CDR1 GTSNPN, CDR2 SVGIG (reference sequence). V lost 2 bases, J lost 2 bases, and 14 bases lay in between.

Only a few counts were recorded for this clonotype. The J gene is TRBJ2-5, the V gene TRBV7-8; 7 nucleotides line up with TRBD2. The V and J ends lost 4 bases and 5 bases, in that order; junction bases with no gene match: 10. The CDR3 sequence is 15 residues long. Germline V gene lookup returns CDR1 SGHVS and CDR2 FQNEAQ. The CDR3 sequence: CASSSNWGRVETQYF. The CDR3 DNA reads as TGTGCCAGCAGCTCGAACTGGGGGAGGGTGGAGACCCAGTACTTC. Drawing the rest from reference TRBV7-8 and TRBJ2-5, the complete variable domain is GAGVSQSPRYKVAKRGQDVALRCDPISGHVSLFWYQQALGQGPEFLTYFQNEAQLDKSGLPSDRFFAERPEGSVSTLKIQRTQQEDSAVYLCASSSNWGRVETQYFGPGTRLLVL.

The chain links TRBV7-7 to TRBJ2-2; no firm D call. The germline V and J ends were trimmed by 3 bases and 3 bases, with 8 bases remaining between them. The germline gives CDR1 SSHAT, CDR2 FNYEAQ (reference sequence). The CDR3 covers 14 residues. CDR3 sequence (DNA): TGTGCCAGCAGCTTGGGTTCGGACACCGGGGAGCTGTTTTTT. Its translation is CASSLGSDTGELFF. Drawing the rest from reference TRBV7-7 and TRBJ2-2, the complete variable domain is GAGVSQSPRYKVTKRGQDVTLRCDPISSHATLYWYQQALGQGPEFLTYFNYEAQPDKSGLPSDRFSAERPEGSISTLTIQRTEQRDSAMYRCASSLGSDTGELFFGEGSRLTVL.

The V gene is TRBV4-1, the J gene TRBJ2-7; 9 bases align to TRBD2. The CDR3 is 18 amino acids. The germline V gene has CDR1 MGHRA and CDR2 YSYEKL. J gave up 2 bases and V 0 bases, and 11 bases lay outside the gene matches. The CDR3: CASSQDLEERGDPYEQYF. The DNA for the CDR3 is TGCGCCAGCAGCCAAGATCTGGAGGAGCGGGGGGACCCCTACGAGCAGTACTTC.

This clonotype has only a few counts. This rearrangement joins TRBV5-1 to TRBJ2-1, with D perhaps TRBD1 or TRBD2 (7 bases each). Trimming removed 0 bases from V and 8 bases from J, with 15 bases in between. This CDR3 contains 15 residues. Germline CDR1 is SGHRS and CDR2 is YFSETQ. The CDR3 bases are TGCGCCAGCAGCTTGGCCAGGGGGGGCCTGGATGAGCAGTTCTTC. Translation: CASSLARGGLDEQFF.

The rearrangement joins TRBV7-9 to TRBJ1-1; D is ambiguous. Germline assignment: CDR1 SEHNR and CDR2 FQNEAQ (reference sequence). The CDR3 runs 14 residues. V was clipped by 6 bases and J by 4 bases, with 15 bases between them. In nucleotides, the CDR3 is TGTGCCAGCAGGGAACTGGGTGTTACCACTGAAGCTTTCTTT. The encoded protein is CASRELGVTTEAFF.

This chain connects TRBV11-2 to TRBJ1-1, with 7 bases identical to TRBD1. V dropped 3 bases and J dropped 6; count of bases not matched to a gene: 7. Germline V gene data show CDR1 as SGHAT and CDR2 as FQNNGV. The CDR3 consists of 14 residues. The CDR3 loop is CASSLRGRSSEAFF. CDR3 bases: TGTGCCAGCAGCTTGAGGGGGCGGTCTTCTGAAGCTTTCTTT.